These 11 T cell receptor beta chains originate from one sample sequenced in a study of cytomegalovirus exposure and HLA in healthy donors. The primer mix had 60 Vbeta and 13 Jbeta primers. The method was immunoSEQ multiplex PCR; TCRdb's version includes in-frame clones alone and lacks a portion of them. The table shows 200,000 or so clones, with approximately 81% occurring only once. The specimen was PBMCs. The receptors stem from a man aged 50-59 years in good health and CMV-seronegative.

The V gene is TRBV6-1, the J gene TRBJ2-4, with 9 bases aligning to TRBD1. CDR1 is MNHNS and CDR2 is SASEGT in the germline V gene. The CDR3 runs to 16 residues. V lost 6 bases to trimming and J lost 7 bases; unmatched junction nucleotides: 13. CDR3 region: CASREQGQGSGNIQYF. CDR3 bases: TGTGCCAGCAGGGAACAGGGACAGGGTTCGGGCAACATTCAGTACTTC.

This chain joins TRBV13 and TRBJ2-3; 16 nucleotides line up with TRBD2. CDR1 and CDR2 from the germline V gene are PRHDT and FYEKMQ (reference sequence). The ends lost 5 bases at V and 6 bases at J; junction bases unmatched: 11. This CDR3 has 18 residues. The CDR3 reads CASSESGLAGGRGDTQYF. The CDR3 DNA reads TGTGCCAGCAGCGAGTCGGGACTAGCGGGGGGGCGGGGTGATACGCAGTATTTT. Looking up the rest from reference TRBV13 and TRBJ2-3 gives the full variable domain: AAGVIQSPRHLIKEKRETATLKCYPIPRHDTVYWYQQGPGQDPQFLISFYEKMQSDKGSIPDRFSAQQFSDYHSELNMSSLELGDSALYFCASSESGLAGGRGDTQYFGPGTRLTVL.

The CDR3 sequence is CASSLEITGTDTQYF. The CDR3 bases are TGTGCCAGCAGCTTGGAGATTACAGGTACAGATACGCAGTATTTT. V gene TRBV5-4 combines with J gene TRBJ2-3; TRBD1 might be the D (5 bases). V gave up 0 bases and J gave up 3 bases, with 11 bases separating them. The germline CDR1 and CDR2 sequences are SGHNT and YYREEE (reference sequence). The CDR3 sequence is 15 residues long.

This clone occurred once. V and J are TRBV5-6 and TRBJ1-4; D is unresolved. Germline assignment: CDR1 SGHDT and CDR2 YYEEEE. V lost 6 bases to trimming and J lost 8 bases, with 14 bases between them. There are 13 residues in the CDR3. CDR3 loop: CASTRRSQEKLFF. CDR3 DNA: TGTGCCAGCACGCGACGGAGTCAGGAAAAACTGTTTTTT. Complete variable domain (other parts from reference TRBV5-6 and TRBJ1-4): DAGVTQSPTHLIKTRGQQVTLRCSPKSGHDTVSWYQQALGQGPQFIFQYYEEEERQRGNFPDRFSGHQFPNYSSELNVNALLLGDSALYLCASTRRSQEKLFFGSGTQLSVL.

Here the CDR3 DNA reads TGTGCCAGCAGCTTCCTAGCCACAGATACGCAGTATTTT. The encoded protein is CASSFLATDTQYF. This chain uses TRBV7-3 with TRBJ2-3, with D maybe TRBD2 (5 bases). Trimming removed 3 bases at V and 2 bases at J, with 6 bases between. Germline assignment: CDR1 SGHTA and CDR2 FQGTGA. The CDR3 is made up of 13 amino acids. Full variable domain (missing parts from reference TRBV7-3 and TRBJ2-3): GAGVSQTPSNKVTEKGKYVELRCDPISGHTALYWYRQSLGQGPEFLIYFQGTGAADDSGLPNDRFFAVRPEGSVSTLKIQRTERGDSAVYLCASSFLATDTQYFGPGTRLTVL.

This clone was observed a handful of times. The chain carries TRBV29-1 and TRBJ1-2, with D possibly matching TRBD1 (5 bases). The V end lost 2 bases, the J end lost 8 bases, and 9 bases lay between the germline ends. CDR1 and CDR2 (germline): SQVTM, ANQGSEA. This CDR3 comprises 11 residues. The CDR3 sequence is CSVEKGWGYTF. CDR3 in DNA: TGCAGCGTTGAAAAGGGGTGGGGCTACACCTTC.

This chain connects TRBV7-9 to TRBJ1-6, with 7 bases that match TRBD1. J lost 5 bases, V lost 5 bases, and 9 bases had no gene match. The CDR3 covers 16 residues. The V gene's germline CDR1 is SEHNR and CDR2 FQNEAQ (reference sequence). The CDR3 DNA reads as TGTGCCAGCAGCCCCGGGACAGTTGGGAATAATTCACCCCTCCACTTT. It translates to CASSPGTVGNNSPLHF.

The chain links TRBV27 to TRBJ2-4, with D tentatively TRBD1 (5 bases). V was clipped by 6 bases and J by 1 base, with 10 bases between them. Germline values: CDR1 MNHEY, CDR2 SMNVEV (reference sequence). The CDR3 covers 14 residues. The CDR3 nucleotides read TGTGCCAGCAGAGGGGCTGATGCCAAAAACATTCAGTACTTC. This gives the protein CASRGADAKNIQYF.

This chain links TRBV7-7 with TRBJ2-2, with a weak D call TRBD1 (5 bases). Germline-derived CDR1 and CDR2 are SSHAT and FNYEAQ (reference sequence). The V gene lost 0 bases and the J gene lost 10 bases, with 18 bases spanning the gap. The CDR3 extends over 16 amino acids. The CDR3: CASSLANTGRYQELFF. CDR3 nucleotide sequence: TGTGCCAGCAGCTTAGCGAATACAGGCCGGTACCAGGAGCTGTTTTTT.

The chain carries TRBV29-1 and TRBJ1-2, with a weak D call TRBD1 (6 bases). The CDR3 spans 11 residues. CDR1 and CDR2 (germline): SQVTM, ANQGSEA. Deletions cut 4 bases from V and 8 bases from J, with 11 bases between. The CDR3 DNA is TGCAGCGTTGGGGACAACCGCGGCTACACCTTC. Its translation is CSVGDNRGYTF. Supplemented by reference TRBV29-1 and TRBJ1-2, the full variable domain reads SAVISQKPSRDICQRGTSLTIQCQVDSQVTMMFWYRQQPGQSLTLIATANQGSEATYESGFVIDKFPISRPNLTFSTLTVSNMSPEDSSIYLCSVGDNRGYTFGSGTRLTVV.

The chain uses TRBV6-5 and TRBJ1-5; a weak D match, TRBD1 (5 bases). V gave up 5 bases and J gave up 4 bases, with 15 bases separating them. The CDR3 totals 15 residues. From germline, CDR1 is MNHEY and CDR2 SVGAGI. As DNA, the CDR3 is TGTGCCAGCAGTCGGACACCAAGGGGAAATCAGCCCCAGCATTTT. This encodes CASSRTPRGNQPQHF.